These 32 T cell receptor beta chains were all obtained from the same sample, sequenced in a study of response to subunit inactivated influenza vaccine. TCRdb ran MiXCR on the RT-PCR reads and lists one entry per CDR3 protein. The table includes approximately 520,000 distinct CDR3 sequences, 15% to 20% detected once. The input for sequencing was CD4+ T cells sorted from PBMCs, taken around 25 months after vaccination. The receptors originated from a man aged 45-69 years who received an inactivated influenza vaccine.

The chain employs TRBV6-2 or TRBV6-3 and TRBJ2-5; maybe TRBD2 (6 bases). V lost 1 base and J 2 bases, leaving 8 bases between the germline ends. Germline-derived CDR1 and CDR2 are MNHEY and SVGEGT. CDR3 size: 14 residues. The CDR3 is CASSYWAGQETQYF. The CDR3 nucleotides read TGTGCCAGCAGTTACTGGGCGGGACAAGAGACCCAGTACTTC.

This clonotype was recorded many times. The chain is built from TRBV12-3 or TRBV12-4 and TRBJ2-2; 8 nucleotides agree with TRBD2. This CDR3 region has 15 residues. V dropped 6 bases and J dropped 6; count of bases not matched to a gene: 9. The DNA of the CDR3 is TGTGCCAGCAGCTCGGGGGGGACGACTGCCGGGGAGCTGTTTTTT. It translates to CASSSGGTTAGELFF.

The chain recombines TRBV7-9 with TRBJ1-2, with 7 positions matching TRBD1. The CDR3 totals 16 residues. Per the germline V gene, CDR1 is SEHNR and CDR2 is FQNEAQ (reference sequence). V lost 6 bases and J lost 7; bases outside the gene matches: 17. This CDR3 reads CASSSQVGDRGGGYTF. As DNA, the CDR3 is TGTGCCAGCAGTTCCCAAGTTGGGGACAGAGGAGGTGGCTACACCTTC.

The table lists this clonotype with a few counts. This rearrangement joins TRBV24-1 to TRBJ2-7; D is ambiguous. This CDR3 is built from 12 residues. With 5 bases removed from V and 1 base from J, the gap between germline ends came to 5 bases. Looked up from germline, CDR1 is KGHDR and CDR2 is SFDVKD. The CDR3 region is CATSGTSYEQYF. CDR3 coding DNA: TGTGCCACCAGTGGAACGTCCTACGAGCAGTACTTC.

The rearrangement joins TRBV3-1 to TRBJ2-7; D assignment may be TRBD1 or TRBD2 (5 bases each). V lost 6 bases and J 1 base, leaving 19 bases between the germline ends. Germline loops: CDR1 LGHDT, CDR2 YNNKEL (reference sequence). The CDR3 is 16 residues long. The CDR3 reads CASSPRGGGRSYEQYF. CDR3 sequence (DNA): TGTGCCAGCAGTCCAAGGGGTGGGGGACGGTCCTACGAGCAGTACTTC.

CDR3 in amino acids: CATSRASGPGENEKLFF. The DNA for the CDR3 is TGTGCCACCAGCAGAGCCTCGGGCCCTGGCGAGAATGAAAAACTGTTTTTT. V and J are TRBV15 and TRBJ1-4; D ambiguous. This CDR3 spans 17 amino acids. The V gene lost 1 base and the J gene lost 5 bases, with 17 bases spanning the gap. CDR1 is LNHNV, CDR2 YYDKDF, per germline (reference sequence). Using reference TRBV15 and TRBJ1-4 for the parts outside the CDR3, the full variable domain is DAMVIQNPRYQVTQFGKPVTLSCSQTLNHNVMYWYQQKSSQAPKLLFHYYDKDFNNEADTPDNFQSRRPNTSFCFLDIRSPGLGDTAMYLCATSRASGPGENEKLFFGSGTQLSVL.

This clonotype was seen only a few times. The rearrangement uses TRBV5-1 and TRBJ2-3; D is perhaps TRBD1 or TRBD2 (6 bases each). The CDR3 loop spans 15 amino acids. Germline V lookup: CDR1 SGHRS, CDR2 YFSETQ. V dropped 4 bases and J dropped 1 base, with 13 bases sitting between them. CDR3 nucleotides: TGCGCCAGCAGCCCATGGGGGGCGGGCACAGATACGCAGTATTTT. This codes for CASSPWGAGTDTQYF.

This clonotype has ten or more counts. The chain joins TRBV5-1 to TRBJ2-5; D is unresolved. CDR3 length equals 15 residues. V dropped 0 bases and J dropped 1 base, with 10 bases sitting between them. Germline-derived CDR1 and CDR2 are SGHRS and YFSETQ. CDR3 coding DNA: TGCGCCAGCAGCTTGGCCAACCCGCCCCAAGAGACCCAGTACTTC. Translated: CASSLANPPQETQYF.

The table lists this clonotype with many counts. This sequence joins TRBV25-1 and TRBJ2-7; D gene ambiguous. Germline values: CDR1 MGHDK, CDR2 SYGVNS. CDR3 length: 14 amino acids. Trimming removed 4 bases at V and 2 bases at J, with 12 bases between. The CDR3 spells CASSVEDGAYEQYF. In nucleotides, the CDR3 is TGTGCCAGCAGTGTAGAGGACGGAGCCTACGAGCAGTACTTC.

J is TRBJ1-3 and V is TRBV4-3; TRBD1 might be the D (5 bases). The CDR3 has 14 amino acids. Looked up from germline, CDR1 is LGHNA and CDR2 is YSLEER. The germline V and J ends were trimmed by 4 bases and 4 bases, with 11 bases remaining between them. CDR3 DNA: TGCGCCAGCAGCCCCGCCGGGGGGGGAAACACCATATATTTT. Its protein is CASSPAGGGNTIYF.

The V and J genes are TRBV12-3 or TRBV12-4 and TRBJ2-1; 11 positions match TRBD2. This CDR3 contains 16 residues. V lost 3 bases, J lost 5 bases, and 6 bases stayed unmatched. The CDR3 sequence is CASSFTSGRRDNEQFF. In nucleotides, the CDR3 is TGTGCCAGCAGTTTCACTAGCGGGAGAAGGGACAATGAGCAGTTCTTC.

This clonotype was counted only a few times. The CDR3 sequence is CASSLLPETLANTGELFF. The CDR3 nucleotides are TGCGCCAGCAGCTTGCTGCCAGAGACCTTGGCGAACACCGGGGAGCTGTTTTTT. This chain uses TRBV5-1 with TRBJ2-2; D is uncertain. V was trimmed by 1 base and J by 0 bases, leaving 16 bases between them. The CDR3 is 18 amino acids. The germline V gene has CDR1 SGHRS and CDR2 YFSETQ.

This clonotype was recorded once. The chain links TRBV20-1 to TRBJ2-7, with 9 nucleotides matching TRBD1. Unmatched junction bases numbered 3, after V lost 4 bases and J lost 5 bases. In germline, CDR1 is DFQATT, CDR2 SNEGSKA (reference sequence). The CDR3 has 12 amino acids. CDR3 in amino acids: CSANRGRDEQYF. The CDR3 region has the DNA TGCAGTGCTAACAGGGGGCGGGACGAGCAGTACTTC.

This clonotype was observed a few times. CDR3 coding DNA: TGTGCCAGCAGCCTCGGGACTAGCGGGTGGGATGAGCAGTTCTTC. This encodes CASSLGTSGWDEQFF. The chain links TRBV7-7 to TRBJ2-1; 12 bases align to TRBD2. V was clipped by 5 bases and J by 8 bases; unmatched bases: 7. The CDR3 loop spans 15 amino acids. Germline CDR1 is SSHAT and CDR2 is FNYEAQ (reference sequence).

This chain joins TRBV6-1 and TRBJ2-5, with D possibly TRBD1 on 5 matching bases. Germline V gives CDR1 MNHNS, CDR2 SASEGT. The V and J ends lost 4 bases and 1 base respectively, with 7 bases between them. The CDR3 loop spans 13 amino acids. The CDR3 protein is CASSGQSQETQYF. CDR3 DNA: TGTGCCAGCAGTGGACAGTCCCAAGAGACCCAGTACTTC.

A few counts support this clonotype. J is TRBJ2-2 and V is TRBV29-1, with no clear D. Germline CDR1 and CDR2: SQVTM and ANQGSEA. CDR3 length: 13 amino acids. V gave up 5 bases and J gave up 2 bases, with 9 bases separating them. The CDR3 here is CSVRRGNTGELFF. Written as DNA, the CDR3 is TGCAGCGTTCGCCGCGGAAACACCGGGGAGCTGTTTTTT.

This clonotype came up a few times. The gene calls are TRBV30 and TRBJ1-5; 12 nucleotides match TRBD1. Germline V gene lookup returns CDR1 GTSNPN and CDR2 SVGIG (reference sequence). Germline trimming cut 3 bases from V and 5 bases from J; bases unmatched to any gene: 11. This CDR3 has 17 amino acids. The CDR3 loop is CAWSPGTGGQGHQPQHF. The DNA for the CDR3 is TGTGCCTGGAGCCCCGGGACAGGGGGCCAAGGACATCAGCCCCAGCATTTT.

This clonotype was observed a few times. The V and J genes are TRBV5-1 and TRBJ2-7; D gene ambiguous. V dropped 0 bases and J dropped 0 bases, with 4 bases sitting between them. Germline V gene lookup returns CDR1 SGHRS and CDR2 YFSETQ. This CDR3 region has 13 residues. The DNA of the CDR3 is TGCGCCAGCAGCTTGGAAAACTCCTACGAGCAGTACTTC. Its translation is CASSLENSYEQYF.

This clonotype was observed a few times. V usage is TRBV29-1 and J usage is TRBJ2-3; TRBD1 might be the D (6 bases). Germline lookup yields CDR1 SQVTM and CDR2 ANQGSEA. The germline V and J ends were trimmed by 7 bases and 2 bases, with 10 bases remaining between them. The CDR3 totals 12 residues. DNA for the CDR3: TGCAGCGGATGGACAGACACAGATACGCAGTATTTT. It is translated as CSGWTDTDTQYF.

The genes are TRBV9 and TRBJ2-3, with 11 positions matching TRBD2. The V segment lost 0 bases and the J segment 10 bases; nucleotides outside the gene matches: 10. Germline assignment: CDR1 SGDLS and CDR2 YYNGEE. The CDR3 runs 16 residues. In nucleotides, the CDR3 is TGTGCCAGCAGCGTAGCTACACTAGCGGGAGCTAATTCGCAGTATTTT. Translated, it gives CASSVATLAGANSQYF. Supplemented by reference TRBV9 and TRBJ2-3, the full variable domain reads DSGVTQTPKHLITATGQRVTLRCSPRSGDLSVYWYQQSLDQGLQFLIQYYNGEERAKGNILERFSAQQFPDLHSELNLSSLELGDSALYFCASSVATLAGANSQYFGPGTRLTVL.

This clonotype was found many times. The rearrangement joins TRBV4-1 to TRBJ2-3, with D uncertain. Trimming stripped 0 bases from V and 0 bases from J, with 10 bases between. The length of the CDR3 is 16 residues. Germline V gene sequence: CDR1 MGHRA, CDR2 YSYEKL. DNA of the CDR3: TGCGCCAGCAGCCAAGATCCAGTGTTTAGCACAGATACGCAGTATTTT. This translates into CASSQDPVFSTDTQYF.

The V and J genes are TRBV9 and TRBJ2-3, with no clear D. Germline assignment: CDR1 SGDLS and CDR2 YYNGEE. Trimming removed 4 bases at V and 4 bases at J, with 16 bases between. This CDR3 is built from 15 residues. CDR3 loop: CASSPFSGVPDTQYF. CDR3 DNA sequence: TGTGCCAGCAGCCCATTCTCCGGAGTCCCAGATACGCAGTATTTT.

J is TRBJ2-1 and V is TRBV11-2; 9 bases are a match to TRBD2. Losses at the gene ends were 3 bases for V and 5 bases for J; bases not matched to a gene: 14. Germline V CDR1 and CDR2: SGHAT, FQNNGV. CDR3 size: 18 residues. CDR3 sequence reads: CASSFRRLAGRQDNEQFF. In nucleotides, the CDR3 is TGTGCCAGCAGCTTTCGTAGGCTAGCGGGAAGGCAGGACAATGAGCAGTTCTTC.

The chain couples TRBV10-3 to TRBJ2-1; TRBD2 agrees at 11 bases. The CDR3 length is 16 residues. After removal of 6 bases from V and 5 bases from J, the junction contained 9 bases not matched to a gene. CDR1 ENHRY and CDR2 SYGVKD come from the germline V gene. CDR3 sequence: CAIRTIAGGSDNEQFF. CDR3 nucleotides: TGTGCCATCAGAACCATAGCGGGGGGGTCGGACAATGAGCAGTTCTTC.

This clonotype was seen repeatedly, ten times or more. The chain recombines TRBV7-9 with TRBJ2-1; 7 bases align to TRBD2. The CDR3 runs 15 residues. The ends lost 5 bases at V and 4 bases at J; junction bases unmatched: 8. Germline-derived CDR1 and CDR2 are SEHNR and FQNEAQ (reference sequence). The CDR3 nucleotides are TGTGCCAGCAGCCCCACCGGGAGGTATTACAATGAGCAGTTCTTC. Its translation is CASSPTGRYYNEQFF.

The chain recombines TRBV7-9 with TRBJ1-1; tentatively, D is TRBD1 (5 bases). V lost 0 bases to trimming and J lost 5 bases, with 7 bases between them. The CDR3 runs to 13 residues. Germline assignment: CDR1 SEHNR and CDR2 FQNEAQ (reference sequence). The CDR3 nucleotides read TGTGCCAGCAGCTTAGCTGAGGGGACTGAAGCTTTCTTT. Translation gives CASSLAEGTEAFF.

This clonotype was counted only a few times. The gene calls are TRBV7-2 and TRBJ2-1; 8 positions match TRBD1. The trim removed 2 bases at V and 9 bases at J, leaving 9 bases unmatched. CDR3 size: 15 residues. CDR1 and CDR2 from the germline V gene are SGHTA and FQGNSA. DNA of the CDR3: TGTGCCAGCAGCTTACAGGGGGCAGTGGCTACTGAGCAGTTCTTC. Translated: CASSLQGAVATEQFF.

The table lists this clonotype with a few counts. The CDR3 region has the DNA TGTGCCATCAGTGTCGGGGATAATTCACCCCTCCACTTT. Protein: CAISVGDNSPLHF. This chain joins TRBV10-3 and TRBJ1-6; D not certain. This CDR3 comprises 13 residues. Trimming removed 4 bases at V and 5 bases at J, with 6 bases between. CDR1 is ENHRY and CDR2 is SYGVKD in the germline V gene.

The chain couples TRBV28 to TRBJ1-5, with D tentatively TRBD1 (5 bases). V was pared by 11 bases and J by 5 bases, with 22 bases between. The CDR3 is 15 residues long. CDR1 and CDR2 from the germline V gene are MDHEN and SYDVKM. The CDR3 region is CASTPRGLGDQPQHF. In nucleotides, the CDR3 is TGTGCCTCAACCCCTAGGGGACTGGGTGATCAGCCCCAGCATTTT. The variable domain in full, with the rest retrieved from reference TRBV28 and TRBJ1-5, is DVKVTQSSRYLVKRTGEKVFLECVQDMDHENMFWYRQDPGLGLRLIYFSYDVKMKEKGDIPEGYSVSREKKERFSLILESASTNQTSMYLCASTPRGLGDQPQHFGDGTRLSIL.

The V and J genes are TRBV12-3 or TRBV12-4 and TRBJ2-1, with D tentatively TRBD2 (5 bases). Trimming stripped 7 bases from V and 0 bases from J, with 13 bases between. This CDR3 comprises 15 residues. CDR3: CASMVGVGSYNEQFF. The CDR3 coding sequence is TGTGCCAGCATGGTGGGAGTCGGCTCCTACAATGAGCAGTTCTTC.

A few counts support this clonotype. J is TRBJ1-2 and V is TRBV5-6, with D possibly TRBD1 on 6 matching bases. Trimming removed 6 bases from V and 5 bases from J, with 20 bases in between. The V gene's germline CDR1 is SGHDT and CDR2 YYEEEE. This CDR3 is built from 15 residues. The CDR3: CASTHPTGGGYGYTF. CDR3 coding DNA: TGTGCCAGCACCCACCCTACCGGGGGCGGGTATGGCTACACCTTC.

The CDR3 protein is CASSRHREPLSYEQYF. The CDR3, as DNA: TGTGCCAGCAGTCGACACAGGGAACCCCTATCCTACGAGCAGTACTTC. This chain uses TRBV7-2 with TRBJ2-7; weak D call: TRBD1 (6 bases). This CDR3 spans 16 amino acids. Germline loops: CDR1 SGHTA, CDR2 FQGNSA. Deletions cut 6 bases from V and 1 base from J, with 19 bases between. Combining the CDR3 with reference TRBV7-2 and TRBJ2-7 gives the whole variable domain GAGVSQSPSNKVTEKGKDVELRCDPISGHTALYWYRQSLGQGLEFLIYFQGNSAPDKSGLPSDRFSAERTGGSVSTLTIQRTQQEDSAVYLCASSRHREPLSYEQYFGPGTRLTVT.